Shown below are 19 T cell receptor beta chains from a single sample sequenced in a study of cytomegalovirus exposure and HLA in healthy donors. Libraries were prepared by immunoSEQ multiplex PCR; TCRdb keeps only in-frame clonotypes and omits some of them. The table records about 58,000 clones, about 92% of them present only once. The sample was PBMCs. The source is a man aged 18 to 30 in good health and CMV-seronegative.

The gene calls are TRBV7-9 and TRBJ2-7; TRBD2 agrees at 7 bases. The CDR3 loop spans 14 amino acids. V lost 5 bases to trimming and J lost 2 bases; unmatched junction nucleotides: 6. Germline CDR1 and CDR2: SEHNR and FQNEAQ (reference sequence). DNA for the CDR3: TGTGCCAGCAGCGGGGGGGACGGCCCCTACGAGCAGTACTTC. It is translated as CASSGGDGPYEQYF.

This clone was seen only once. The chain links TRBV30 to TRBJ1-3; weak D call: TRBD1 (5 bases). CDR3 length equals 17 residues. In germline, CDR1 is GTSNPN, CDR2 SVGIG (reference sequence). Deletions cut 0 bases from V and 0 bases from J, with 15 bases between. CDR3 residues: CAWSVGQGILSGNTIYF. The CDR3 DNA reads as TGTGCCTGGAGTGTTGGGCAGGGAATCCTCTCTGGAAACACCATATATTTT.

This chain joins TRBV15 and TRBJ2-5; 9 bases are a match to TRBD1. The V gene's germline CDR1 is LNHNV and CDR2 YYDKDF (reference sequence). Trimming took 4 bases from V and 4 from J; bases not matched to a gene: 4. This CDR3 has 14 amino acids. The CDR3 sequence is CATSTGQGRETQYF. The CDR3 region has the DNA TGTGCCACCAGCACCGGACAGGGGAGAGAGACCCAGTACTTC. Full variable domain (rest looked up from reference TRBV15 and TRBJ2-5): DAMVIQNPRYQVTQFGKPVTLSCSQTLNHNVMYWYQQKSSQAPKLLFHYYDKDFNNEADTPDNFQSRRPNTSFCFLDIRSPGLGDTAMYLCATSTGQGRETQYFGPGTRLLVL.

The rearrangement links TRBV11-3 to TRBJ2-7, with 10 nucleotides matching TRBD2. CDR1 and CDR2 from the germline V gene are SGHNT and YENEEA. V was clipped by 5 bases and J by 0 bases; unmatched bases: 10. The CDR3 covers 17 residues. The CDR3 nucleotides read TGTGCCAGCAGCGGGCTCGGACTAGCGGTAGACTCCTACGAGCAGTACTTC. Encoded protein: CASSGLGLAVDSYEQYF.

The chain combines TRBV7-9 with TRBJ1-5; D ambiguous. The V gene lost 1 base and the J gene lost 7 bases, with 8 bases spanning the gap. The CDR3 is 13 amino acids. The V gene's germline CDR1 is SEHNR and CDR2 FQNEAQ (reference sequence). The CDR3 reads CASSLGAVQPQHF. CDR3 bases: TGTGCCAGCAGCTTAGGCGCGGTCCAGCCCCAGCATTTT. Full variable domain (remainder filled in from reference TRBV7-9 and TRBJ1-5): DTGVSQNPRHKITKRGQNVTFRCDPISEHNRLYWYRQTLGQGPEFLTYFQNEAQLEKSRLLSDRFSAERPKGSFSTLEIQRTEQGDSAMYLCASSLGAVQPQHFGDGTRLSIL.

The chain joins TRBV5-1 to TRBJ1-3; perhaps TRBD1 as D (5 bases). Germline V CDR1 and CDR2: SGHRS, YFSETQ. V shed 0 bases and J shed 3 bases, with 10 bases lying between them. This CDR3 is built from 15 residues. The DNA for the CDR3 is TGCGCCAGCAGCTTGGGGCAGGGAGGTGGAAACACCATATATTTT. It codes for CASSLGQGGGNTIYF.

This chain uses TRBV19 with TRBJ2-1, with D possibly being TRBD2 (5 bases). Germline-derived CDR1 and CDR2 are LNHDA and SQIVND (reference sequence). The ends were cut back, 4 bases at V and 9 bases at J, with 19 bases in the middle. This CDR3 is built from 15 residues. Here the CDR3 DNA reads TGTGCCAGTAGTACACTAGGTCTGAATTCGGTTGAGCAGTTCTTC. This sequence encodes CASSTLGLNSVEQFF.

This chain connects TRBV6-1 to TRBJ1-5; 7 bases map to TRBD1. The CDR3 runs to 19 residues. Germline V gene data show CDR1 as MNHNS and CDR2 as SASEGT. The J segment lost 2 bases and the V segment lost 1 base, leaving 14 bases of the junction unmatched. CDR3 sequence: CASSEGCGRGIVCNQPQHF. The CDR3 DNA follows: TGTGCCAGCAGTGAAGGGTGTGGCAGGGGGATTGTTTGCAATCAGCCCCAGCATTTT.

Only a few counts were recorded for this clone. The chain is built from TRBV7-2 and TRBJ2-2; no definite D call. The V gene's germline CDR1 is SGHTA and CDR2 FQGNSA. Deletions cut 5 bases from V and 3 bases from J, with 13 bases between. CDR3 size: 15 residues. The CDR3 DNA reads TGTGCCAGCAGCCCTATCCCAACGGACACCGGGGAGCTGTTTTTT. Translated: CASSPIPTDTGELFF. Looking up the rest from reference TRBV7-2 and TRBJ2-2 gives the full variable domain: GAGVSQSPSNKVTEKGKDVELRCDPISGHTALYWYRQSLGQGLEFLIYFQGNSAPDKSGLPSDRFSAERTGGSVSTLTIQRTQQEDSAVYLCASSPIPTDTGELFFGEGSRLTVL.

The rearrangement joins TRBV10-3 to TRBJ2-1; 10 nucleotides align to TRBD2. The CDR3 loop spans 15 amino acids. V lost 11 bases, J lost 9 bases, and 16 bases stayed unmatched. Germline values: CDR1 ENHRY, CDR2 SYGVKD. Here the CDR3 reads CALSNVAGGYAEQFF. CDR3 DNA sequence: TGTGCCCTCTCGAACGTAGCGGGAGGTTACGCTGAGCAGTTCTTC.

The V gene is TRBV5-1, the J gene TRBJ1-1; a weak D match, TRBD1 (5 bases). The CDR3 runs 15 residues. Germline V gene sequence: CDR1 SGHRS, CDR2 YFSETQ. Trimming shortened V by 0 bases and J by 6 bases, and 15 bases separated the two germline ends. The CDR3 DNA follows: TGCGCCAGCAGCTTGGATTCAGGGAAGAGTTCTGAAGCTTTCTTT. Translating it yields CASSLDSGKSSEAFF.

V gene TRBV18 combines with J gene TRBJ1-1; 8 nucleotides agree with TRBD1. V shed 9 bases and J 2 bases; nucleotides not matched to a gene: 8. CDR1 is KGHSH and CDR2 is LQKENI in the germline V gene. The CDR3 has 14 residues. CDR3 in amino acids: CASSTTGANTEAFF. The CDR3 coding sequence is TGTGCCAGTTCTACGACAGGGGCTAACACTGAAGCTTTCTTT. Full variable domain (missing parts from reference TRBV18 and TRBJ1-1): NAGVMQNPRHLVRRRGQEARLRCSPMKGHSHVYWYRQLPEEGLKFMVYLQKENIIDESGMPKERFSAEFPKEGPSILRIQQVVRGDSAAYFCASSTTGANTEAFFGQGTRLTVV.

This chain connects TRBV30 to TRBJ2-1; perhaps TRBD1 as D (6 bases). Germline V lookup: CDR1 GTSNPN, CDR2 SVGIG (reference sequence). The CDR3 consists of 13 residues. The ends were cut back, 2 bases at V and 9 bases at J, with 14 bases in the middle. CDR3 nucleotides: TGTGCCTGGAGTCAAAACAGGGTGGGTGAGCAGTTCTTC. Encoded protein: CAWSQNRVGEQFF.

The chain employs TRBV7-9 and TRBJ1-1, with TRBD1 as a possible D gene (5 bases). Germline V gene data show CDR1 as SEHNR and CDR2 as FQNEAQ (reference sequence). V lost 5 bases and J lost 1, with 14 bases in between. The CDR3 extends over 15 amino acids. The CDR3 loop is CASSPILGGNTEAFF. The CDR3 DNA reads TGTGCCAGCAGCCCCATACTCGGGGGGAACACTGAAGCTTTCTTT.

The chain employs TRBV7-3 and TRBJ2-2, with 7 bases that match TRBD2. J lost 0 bases, V lost 6 bases, and 10 bases had no gene match. The V gene's germline CDR1 is SGHTA and CDR2 FQGTGA. CDR3 length equals 17 residues. This CDR3 reads CASRKSGGTANTGELFF. CDR3 bases: TGTGCCAGCAGAAAATCGGGAGGTACCGCGAACACCGGGGAGCTGTTTTTT.

The J gene is TRBJ1-2, the V gene TRBV2, with a tentative D call TRBD1 (5 bases). Between the trimmed V and J ends, which lost 2 bases and 3 bases, there was a span of 10 bases. The CDR3 covers 14 residues. The germline V gene has CDR1 SNHLY and CDR2 FYNNEI. The CDR3 reads CASSEQGRDYGYTF. CDR3 sequence (DNA): TGTGCCAGCAGTGAACAGGGCCGGGACTATGGCTACACCTTC.

This chain connects TRBV5-1 to TRBJ2-3; tentatively, D is TRBD1 (5 bases). V was pared by 1 base and J by 0 bases, with 12 bases between. There are 16 residues in the CDR3. Germline CDR1 is SGHRS and CDR2 is YFSETQ. This CDR3 is CASSLPYDRSTDTQYF. The CDR3 DNA is TGCGCCAGCAGCTTGCCCTACGACAGAAGCACAGATACGCAGTATTTT.

The V and J genes are TRBV7-8 and TRBJ1-2; TRBD1 aligns across 8 bases. Germline lookup yields CDR1 SGHVS and CDR2 FQNEAQ. The CDR3 loop spans 19 amino acids. V gave up 4 bases and J gave up 4 bases; unmatched junction bases: 20. The CDR3 loop reads CASSWTHQGAPGLIYGYTF. The CDR3 coding sequence is TGTGCCAGCAGCTGGACCCATCAGGGGGCGCCAGGATTAATCTATGGCTACACCTTC.

The CDR3 DNA reads TGTGCCAGCAGCTTTACAGGGGGTCGGGGCACCGGGGAGCTGTTTTTT. The encoded protein is CASSFTGGRGTGELFF. The V gene is TRBV5-4, the J gene TRBJ2-2; 8 bases map to TRBD1. Trimming cost V 2 bases and J 4 bases; bases outside gene matches: 7. The CDR3 consists of 16 residues. The germline V gene encodes CDR1 SGHNT and CDR2 YYREEE (reference sequence).